This T cell receptor (beta chain) was retrieved from a study of identical twins. The CDR3 covers 17 residues. V shed 5 bases, J shed 6 bases, and the junction held 13 bases outside the gene matches. Germline CDR1 SGHVS, CDR2 FQNEAQ. TCRdb fed the 5' RACE reads into MiXCR, producing one record per CDR3 protein. The table has about 280,000 distinct CDR3 sequences, about 8.9% seen once. These records were also assigned to another study, of yellow fever vaccine responses in identical twins.

This TCR came from a woman aged 18-29 years in good health. Sequencing input: memory (CD45RO+) T cells sorted from blood. The chain couples TRBV7-8 to TRBJ2-2; 9 nucleotides line up with TRBD2. The CDR3 sequence is CASSPRSGTSFPGELFF. The DNA of the CDR3 is TGTGCCAGCAGCCCCCGCTCCGGGACTAGCTTCCCCGGGGAGCTGTTTTTT.